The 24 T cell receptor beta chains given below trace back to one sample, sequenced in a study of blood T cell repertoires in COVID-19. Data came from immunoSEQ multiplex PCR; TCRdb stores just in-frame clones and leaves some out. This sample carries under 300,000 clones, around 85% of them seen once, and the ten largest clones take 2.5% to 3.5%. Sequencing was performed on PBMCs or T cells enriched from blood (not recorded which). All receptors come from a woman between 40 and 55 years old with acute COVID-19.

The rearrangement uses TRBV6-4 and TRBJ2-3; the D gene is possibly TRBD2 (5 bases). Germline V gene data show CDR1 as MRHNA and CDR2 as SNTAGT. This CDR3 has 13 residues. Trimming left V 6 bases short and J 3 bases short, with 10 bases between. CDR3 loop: CASRHSGTDTQYF. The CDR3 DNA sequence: TGTGCCAGCAGGCACAGCGGAACAGATACGCAGTATTTT.

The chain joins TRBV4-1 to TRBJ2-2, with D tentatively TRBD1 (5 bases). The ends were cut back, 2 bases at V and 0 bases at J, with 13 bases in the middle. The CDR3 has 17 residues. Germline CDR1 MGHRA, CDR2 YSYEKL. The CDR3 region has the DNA TGCGCCAGCAGCCAACTAGACAGAGAAACGAACACCGGGGAGCTGTTTTTT. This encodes CASSQLDRETNTGELFF.

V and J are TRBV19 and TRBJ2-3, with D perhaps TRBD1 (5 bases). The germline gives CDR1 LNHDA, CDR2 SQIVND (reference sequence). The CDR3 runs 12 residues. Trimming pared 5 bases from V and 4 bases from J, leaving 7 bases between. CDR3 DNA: TGTGCCAGTAGTCCAGGGTCAGATACGCAGTATTTT. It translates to CASSPGSDTQYF.

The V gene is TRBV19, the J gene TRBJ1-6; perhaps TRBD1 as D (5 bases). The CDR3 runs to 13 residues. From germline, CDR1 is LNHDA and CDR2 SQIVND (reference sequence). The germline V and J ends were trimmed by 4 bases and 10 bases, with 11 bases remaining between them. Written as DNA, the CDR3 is TGTGCCAGTAGTAATAAGGGGAGGTCACCCCTCCACTTT. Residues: CASSNKGRSPLHF.

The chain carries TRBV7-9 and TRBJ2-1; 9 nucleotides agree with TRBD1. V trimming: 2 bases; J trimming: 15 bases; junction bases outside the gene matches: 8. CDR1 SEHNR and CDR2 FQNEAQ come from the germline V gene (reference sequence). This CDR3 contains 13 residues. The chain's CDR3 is CASSLTGQGPTFF. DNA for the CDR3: TGTGCCAGCAGCTTAACTGGACAGGGGCCGACGTTCTTC. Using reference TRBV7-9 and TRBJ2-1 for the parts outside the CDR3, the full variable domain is DTGVSQNPRHKITKRGQNVTFRCDPISEHNRLYWYRQTLGQGPEFLTYFQNEAQLEKSRLLSDRFSAERPKGSFSTLEIQRTEQGDSAMYLCASSLTGQGPTFFGPGTRLTVL.

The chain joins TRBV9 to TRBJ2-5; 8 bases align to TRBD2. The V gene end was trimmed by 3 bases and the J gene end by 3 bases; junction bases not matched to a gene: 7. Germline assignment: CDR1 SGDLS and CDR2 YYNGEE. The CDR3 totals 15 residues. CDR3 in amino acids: CASSGPAGVEETQYF. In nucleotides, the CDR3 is TGTGCCAGCAGCGGACCAGCGGGAGTTGAAGAGACCCAGTACTTC.

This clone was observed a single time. Here the CDR3 DNA reads TGTGCCAGCAGCTTAATTAGCGGGATCGAAAATGAGCAGTTCTTC. Encoded protein: CASSLISGIENEQFF. V and J are TRBV7-3 and TRBJ2-1; 8 bases fit TRBD2. CDR3 length: 15 amino acids. Germline-derived CDR1 and CDR2 are SGHTA and FQGTGA. V trimming: 1 base; J trimming: 7 bases; junction bases outside the gene matches: 6.

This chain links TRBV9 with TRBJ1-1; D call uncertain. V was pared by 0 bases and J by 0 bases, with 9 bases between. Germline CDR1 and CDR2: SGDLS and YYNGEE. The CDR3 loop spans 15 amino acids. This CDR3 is CASSVGGRLNTEAFF. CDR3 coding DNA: TGTGCCAGCAGCGTAGGTGGGCGATTGAACACTGAAGCTTTCTTT.

CDR3: CASSETGDRAEQYF. Written as DNA, the CDR3 is TGTGCCAGCAGTGAAACTGGGGACAGGGCCGAGCAGTACTTC. J is TRBJ2-7 and V is TRBV6-1; 9 positions match TRBD1. V was pared by 2 bases and J by 6 bases, with 5 bases of the junction left unmatched. In germline, CDR1 is MNHNS, CDR2 SASEGT. The CDR3 is 14 amino acids.

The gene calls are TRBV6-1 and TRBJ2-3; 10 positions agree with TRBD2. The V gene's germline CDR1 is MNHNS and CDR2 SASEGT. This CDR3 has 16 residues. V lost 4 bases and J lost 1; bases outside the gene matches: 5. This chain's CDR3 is CASSVAGGPGTDTQYF. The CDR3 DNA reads TGTGCCAGCAGTGTAGCGGGAGGCCCAGGCACAGATACGCAGTATTTT.

The chain's CDR3 is CASTYPPGQGRLGQYF. In DNA form, the CDR3 reads TGTGCCAGCACCTACCCACCAGGACAGGGGCGTTTGGGGCAGTATTTT. The chain is built from TRBV7-2 and TRBJ2-3; 9 bases agree with TRBD1. Trimming took 7 bases from V and 11 from J; bases not matched to a gene: 19. Per the germline V gene, CDR1 is SGHTA and CDR2 is FQGNSA. This CDR3 is 16 amino acids long.

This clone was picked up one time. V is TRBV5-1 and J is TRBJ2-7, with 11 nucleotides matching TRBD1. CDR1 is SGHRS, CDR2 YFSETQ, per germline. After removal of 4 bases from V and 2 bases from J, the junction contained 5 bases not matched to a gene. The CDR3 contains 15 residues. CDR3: CASSLDRGLPYEQYF. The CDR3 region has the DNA TGCGCCAGCAGCCTGGACAGGGGGCTCCCCTACGAGCAGTACTTC.

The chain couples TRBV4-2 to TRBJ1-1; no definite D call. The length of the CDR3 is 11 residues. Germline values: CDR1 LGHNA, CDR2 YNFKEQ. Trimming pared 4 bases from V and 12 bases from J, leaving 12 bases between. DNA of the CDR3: TGTGCCAGCAGCCTTGGGAGGGTGACTTTCTTT. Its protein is CASSLGRVTFF.

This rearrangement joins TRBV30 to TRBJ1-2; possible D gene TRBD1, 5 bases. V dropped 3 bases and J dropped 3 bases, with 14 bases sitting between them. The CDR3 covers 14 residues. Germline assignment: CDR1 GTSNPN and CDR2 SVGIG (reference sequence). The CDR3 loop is CAWSSNLGDYGYTF. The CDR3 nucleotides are TGTGCCTGGAGCTCCAACTTAGGGGACTATGGCTACACCTTC.

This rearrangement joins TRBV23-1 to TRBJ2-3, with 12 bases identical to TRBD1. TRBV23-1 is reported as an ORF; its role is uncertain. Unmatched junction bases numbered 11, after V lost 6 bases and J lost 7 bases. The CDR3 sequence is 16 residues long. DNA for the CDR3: TGCGCCAGCAGCCCCCCGGGACAGGGGGCTTCCCATACGCAGTATTTT. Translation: CASSPPGQGASHTQYF.

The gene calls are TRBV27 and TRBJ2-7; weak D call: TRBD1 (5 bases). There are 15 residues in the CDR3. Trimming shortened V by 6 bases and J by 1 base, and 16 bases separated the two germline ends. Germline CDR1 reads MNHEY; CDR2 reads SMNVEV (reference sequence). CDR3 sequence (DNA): TGTGCCAGCAGGGCCCGGACACTCGATTCCTACGAGCAGTACTTC. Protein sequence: CASRARTLDSYEQYF.

This CDR3 is CATQQGKSEKLFF. Here the CDR3 DNA reads TGTGCCACCCAACAGGGAAAAAGTGAAAAACTGTTTTTT. The chain recombines TRBV12-3 or TRBV12-4 with TRBJ1-4, with a tentative D call TRBD1 (6 bases). This CDR3 region has 13 residues. Trimming took off 10 bases at V and 7 bases at J, with 16 bases between the two ends.

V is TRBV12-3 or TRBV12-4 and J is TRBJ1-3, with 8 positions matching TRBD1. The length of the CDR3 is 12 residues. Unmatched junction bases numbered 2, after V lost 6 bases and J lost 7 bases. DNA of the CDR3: TGTGCCAGCAGGGGGACAGGCAACACCATATATTTT. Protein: CASRGTGNTIYF.

Here the CDR3 DNA reads TGTGCCAGCAGCGTAGGACAGGCGAACACCGGGGAGCTGTTTTTT. This codes for CASSVGQANTGELFF. The V and J genes are TRBV9 and TRBJ2-2, with D maybe TRBD1 (6 bases). CDR1 is SGDLS, CDR2 YYNGEE, per germline. The CDR3 covers 15 residues. With 0 bases removed from V and 0 bases from J, the gap between germline ends came to 6 bases.

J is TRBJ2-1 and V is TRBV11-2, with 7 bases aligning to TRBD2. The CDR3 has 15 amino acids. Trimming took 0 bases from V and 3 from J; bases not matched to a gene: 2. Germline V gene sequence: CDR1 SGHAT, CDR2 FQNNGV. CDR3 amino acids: CASSLDGGNYNEQFF. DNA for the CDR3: TGTGCCAGCAGCTTAGACGGGGGGAACTACAATGAGCAGTTCTTC.

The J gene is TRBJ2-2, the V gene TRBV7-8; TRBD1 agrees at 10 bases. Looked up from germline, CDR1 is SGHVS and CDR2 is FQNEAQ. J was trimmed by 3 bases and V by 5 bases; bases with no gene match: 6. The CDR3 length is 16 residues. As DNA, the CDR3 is TGTGCCAGCAGCGATCGACAGGGGGCGGACACCGGGGAGCTGTTTTTT. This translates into CASSDRQGADTGELFF.

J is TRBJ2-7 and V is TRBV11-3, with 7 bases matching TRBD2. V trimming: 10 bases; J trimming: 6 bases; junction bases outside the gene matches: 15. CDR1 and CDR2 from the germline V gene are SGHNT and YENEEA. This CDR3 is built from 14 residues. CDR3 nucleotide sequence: TGTGCCACTTCACCGGGACCCTCGGGAGGCGAGCAGTACTTC. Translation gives CATSPGPSGGEQYF.

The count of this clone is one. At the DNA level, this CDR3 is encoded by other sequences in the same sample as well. CDR3 DNA: TGTGCCAGCTCACCGCGGACAGGGGCGAACACTGAAGCTTTCTTT. This translates into CASSPRTGANTEAFF. The gene calls are TRBV18 and TRBJ1-1, with 9 nucleotides matching TRBD1. Unmatched junction bases numbered 3, after V lost 3 bases and J lost 1 base. Germline-derived CDR1 and CDR2 are KGHSH and LQKENI. The CDR3 length is 15 residues. The whole variable domain, remainder taken from reference TRBV18 and TRBJ1-1, is NAGVMQNPRHLVRRRGQEARLRCSPMKGHSHVYWYRQLPEEGLKFMVYLQKENIIDESGMPKERFSAEFPKEGPSILRIQQVVRGDSAAYFCASSPRTGANTEAFFGQGTRLTVV.

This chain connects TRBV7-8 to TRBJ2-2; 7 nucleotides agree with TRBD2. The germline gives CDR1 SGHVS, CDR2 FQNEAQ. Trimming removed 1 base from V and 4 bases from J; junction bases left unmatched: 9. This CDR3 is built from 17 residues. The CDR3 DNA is TGTGCCAGCAGCTTAGGCCTAGCGGAGGGGATCACCGGGGAGCTGTTTTTT. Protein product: CASSLGLAEGITGELFF.